The entry that follows covers one T cell receptor (beta chain) sequence. The data stem from a study of shared clonotypes between healthy human individuals. The protocol was immunoSEQ multiplex PCR, while the TCRdb copy is restricted to in-frame clones and leaves out a portion. The sample records about 460,000 clones, roughly three quarters being singletons. This receptor was taken from a woman aged 40 to 49 in good health. Some clones in this sample may be carry-over from other donors' samples. Sequencing was carried out using PBMCs.

Here the CDR3 reads CASRSKGDSSYEQYF. Here the CDR3 DNA reads TGTGCCAGCAGATCCAAAGGGGACTCCTCCTACGAGCAGTACTTC. V is TRBV7-6 and J is TRBJ2-7; a possible D gene is TRBD2 (6 bases). Germline assignment: CDR1 SGHVS and CDR2 FNYEAQ. Trimming stripped 6 bases from V and 0 bases from J, with 15 bases between. This CDR3 is 15 amino acids long.